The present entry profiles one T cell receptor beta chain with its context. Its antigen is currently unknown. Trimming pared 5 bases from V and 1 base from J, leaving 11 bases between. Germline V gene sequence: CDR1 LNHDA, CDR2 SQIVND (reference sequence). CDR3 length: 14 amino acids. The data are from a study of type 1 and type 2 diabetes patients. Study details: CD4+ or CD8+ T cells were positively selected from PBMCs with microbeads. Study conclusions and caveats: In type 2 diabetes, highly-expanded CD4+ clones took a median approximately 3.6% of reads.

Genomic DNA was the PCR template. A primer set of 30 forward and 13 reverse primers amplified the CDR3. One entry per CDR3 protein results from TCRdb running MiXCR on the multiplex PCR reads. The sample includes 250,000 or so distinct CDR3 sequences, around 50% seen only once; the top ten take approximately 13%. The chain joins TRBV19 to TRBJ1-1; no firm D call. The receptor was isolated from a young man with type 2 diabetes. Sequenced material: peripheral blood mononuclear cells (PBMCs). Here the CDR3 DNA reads TGTGCCAGTAGTCCATTGGCAGGGAACACTGAAGCTTTCTTT. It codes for CASSPLAGNTEAFF.